Listed here is a single T cell receptor beta chain. The sample originates from a study of PD-L1 blockade in urothelial cancer. Across the whole study: Most of the 29 patients were men with bladder-origin urothelial cancer. Between 0 and 3 prior chemotherapy regimens had been given to patients.

Documented time point: peripheral blood 6 weeks after treatment start. Germline V gene data show CDR1 as MNHEY and CDR2 as SVGAGI. V lost 6 bases and J lost 7, with 21 bases in between. The CDR3 loop spans 15 amino acids. Only in-frame clones appear in the TCRdb table, and some are missing; sequencing was by immunoSEQ multiplex PCR. Here the sample spans around 49,000 clones, almost 85% being singletons. The receptor was isolated from a man between 60 and 70 years old with urothelial cancer. The V call is TRBV6-5, the J call TRBJ1-2; possibly TRBD1 for D (5 bases). Sequences were derived from PBMCs, sampled around atezolizumab (anti-PD-L1) treatment. The DNA of the CDR3 is TGTGCCAGCAGCCCCACCACGGGGGGAGGTGGTGGCTACACCTTC. Protein sequence: CASSPTTGGGGGYTF.